This TCR beta chain was observed in a study of tumor and adjacent non-tumor tissue in lung cancer. Study summary: Samples averaged around 4 million productive TCRbeta reads each. Study findings and constraints: TCR diversity was significantly greater in tumor than normal lung tissue.

TCRbeta libraries were built with three rounds of nested PCR, modified from ARM-PCR. TCRdb reprocessed the multiplex PCR reads via MiXCR and lists one record per CDR3 protein. The sample has under 95,000 distinct CDR3 sequences; just over 65% are singletons. With respect to this clonotype: Its antigen is still unknown. Compared with germline, one end of the junction differs, possibly owing to a read error.

No cell sorting was done before RNA was extracted from the tissue. Newly diagnosed lung cancer patients had thoracic surgery in China, August–late 2014, without prior chemotherapy. The CDR3 has 12 amino acids. Germline V gene data show CDR1 as KGHSH and CDR2 as LQKENI. The receptor comes from a man between 60 and 75 years old with non-small cell lung cancer. V is TRBV18 and J is TRBJ1-2, with unresolved D. Specimen: lung tumor tissue. The CDR3 here is CASSFTGDGCTF. In nucleotides, the CDR3 is TGTGCCAGCTCCTTCACGGGCGATGGCTGCACCTTC.